The 20 T cell receptor beta chains below all came from one sample that was sequenced in a study of T cell repertoires in cytomegalovirus infection. TCRdb passed the reads through MiXCR, listing each CDR3 protein once. The data contain 630,000 or so distinct CDR3 sequences, 24% of them singletons. The sequenced sample was CD8+ T cells from PBMCs. The receptors were sampled from a human donor in good health (CMV status not recorded). Some clones in this sample may be carry-over from other donors' samples.

This clonotype was seen at least ten times. This chain joins TRBV10-3 and TRBJ2-7; tentative D call: TRBD2 (5 bases). Germline CDR1 and CDR2: ENHRY and SYGVKD. Trimming removed 4 bases from V and 3 bases from J, with 13 bases in between. This CDR3 contains 14 residues. The CDR3 protein is CAISGIPGSYEQYV. The DNA for the CDR3 is TGTGCCATCAGTGGCATTCCGGGGAGCTACGAGCAGTACGTC.

This clonotype showed up just a few times. The V call is TRBV6-1, the J call TRBJ2-7; D assignment may be TRBD1 or TRBD2 (5 bases each). Per the germline V gene, CDR1 is MNHNS and CDR2 is SASEGT. The CDR3 length is 14 residues. Trimming took off 6 bases at V and 1 base at J, with 13 bases between the two ends. Here the CDR3 DNA reads TGTGCCAGCAGCACGGGACGTTCGTCCTACGAGCAGTACGTC. Translating it yields CASSTGRSSYEQYV.

Remarks on this clonotype: The junction departs from the called germline gene at one end, perhaps through a read error. The gene calls are TRBV7-8 and TRBJ2-2; D tentatively fits TRBD1 or TRBD2 (5 bases each). The CDR3 runs to 17 residues. Germline CDR1 is SGHVS and CDR2 is FQNEAQ. CDR3: CASSPRPGTWSTGVLFF. CDR3 DNA sequence: TGTGCCAGCAGCCCAAGGCCGGGGACGTGGTCGACCGGGGTGCTGTTTTTT.

CDR3 loop: CASSYRPGTAGANVLTF. The CDR3 bases are TGTGCCAGCAGTTACCGCCCCGGGACAGCTGGGGCCAACGTCCTGACTTTC. V usage is TRBV6-1 and J usage is TRBJ2-6; 7 bases match TRBD1. CDR1 is MNHNS, CDR2 SASEGT, per germline. V gave up 5 bases and J gave up 2 bases; unmatched junction bases: 9. The CDR3 has 17 residues.

This clonotype turned up a few times. V and J are TRBV9 and TRBJ1-2; D is ambiguous. The V gene's germline CDR1 is SGDLS and CDR2 YYNGEE. The V gene lost 0 bases and the J gene lost 6 bases, with 12 bases spanning the gap. The CDR3 spans 14 residues. CDR3 DNA: TGTGCCAGCAGCGTAGGCGGCGCCGGGGATGGCTACACCTTC. Amino acids: CASSVGGAGDGYTF.

Many counts were recorded for this clonotype. In DNA form, the CDR3 reads TGTGCCAGCAGCTCCCCCTCCCCGGGAGGTTCCCCGACGACAGGCCGAAACACCATATATTTT. Protein: CASSSPSPGGSPTTGRNTIYF. The chain employs TRBV7-9 and TRBJ1-3; maybe TRBD1 (6 bases). Trimming removed 4 bases from V and 5 bases from J, with 33 bases in between. Germline CDR1 SEHNR, CDR2 FQNEAQ (reference sequence). The CDR3 is 21 amino acids.

This chain connects TRBV20-1 to TRBJ1-6; D remains ambiguous. Germline values: CDR1 DFQATT, CDR2 SNEGSKA (reference sequence). The CDR3 is 17 amino acids. The ends were cut back, 1 base at V and 3 bases at J, with 16 bases in the middle. The CDR3 nucleotides read TGCAGTGCTAGAGTCACAGCAGAGAGGTACTATAATTCACCCCTCCACTTT. This gives the protein CSARVTAERYYNSPLHF.

Comments on this clonotype: Given a much more abundant clone one base away, this may be a read error. The chain joins TRBV7-2 to TRBJ2-3, with D hard to call. The V and J ends lost 1 base and 6 bases respectively, with 11 bases between them. CDR1 SGHTA and CDR2 FQGNSA come from the germline V gene. The CDR3 has 14 amino acids. DNA for the CDR3: TGTGCCAGCAGCTTAGTAGTAGGAGCCGATACGCAGTATTTT. Amino acid sequence: CASSLVVGADTQYF.

This clonotype has a count of ten or more. CDR3 residues: CASSLAVMNTEAFF. For the CDR3, the DNA is TGTGCCAGCAGCTTAGCAGTAATGAACACTGAAGCTTTCTTT. This chain links TRBV7-2 with TRBJ1-1; D not resolved. V lost 0 bases and J 0 bases, leaving 5 bases between the germline ends. Germline V gives CDR1 SGHTA, CDR2 FQGNSA. The CDR3 is made up of 14 amino acids.

A note on this clonotype: Mismatch with germline at one junction end may stem from a read error. In DNA, the CDR3 is TGTGCCAGCGGTTACTCGAAATATGATGGCTACACCTTC. Translated: CASGYSKYDGYTF. The chain joins TRBV6-6 to TRBJ1-2, with no clear D. The CDR3 is 13 amino acids. From germline, CDR1 is MNHNY and CDR2 SVGAGI (reference sequence).

The chain joins TRBV10-3 to TRBJ2-3; 13 bases agree with TRBD2. The CDR3 contains 16 residues. Germline trimming cut 2 bases from V and 5 bases from J; bases unmatched to any gene: 4. CDR1 is ENHRY, CDR2 SYGVKD, per germline. CDR3 DNA sequence: TGTGCCATCAGTGAGACTAGCGGGGGGGCCAAAGATACGCAGTATTTT. Protein product: CAISETSGGAKDTQYF.

The chain joins TRBV5-1 to TRBJ2-1, with TRBD2 matching 14 bases. Germline trimming cut 8 bases from V and 8 bases from J; bases unmatched to any gene: 6. Germline loops: CDR1 SGHRS, CDR2 YFSETQ. The length of the CDR3 is 14 residues. The CDR3 loop is CASQTSGGVHEQFF. The CDR3 DNA is TGCGCCAGTCAGACTAGCGGGGGGGTACATGAGCAGTTCTTC.

V and J are TRBV6-2 or TRBV6-3 and TRBJ2-6; no reliable D call. The V gene lost 4 bases and the J gene lost 1 base, with 8 bases spanning the gap. The germline V gene has CDR1 MNHEY and CDR2 SVGEGT. The CDR3 loop spans 15 amino acids. The CDR3 DNA is TGTGCCAGCAGTTTATACGGTTCTGGGGCCAACGTCCTGACTTTC. It yields the protein CASSLYGSGANVLTF.

This clonotype was seen a few times. The chain has TRBV6-5 and TRBJ2-7, with TRBD1 as a possible D gene (6 bases). Trimming stripped 10 bases from V and 0 bases from J, with 16 bases between. Looked up from germline, CDR1 is MNHEY and CDR2 is SVGAGI. This CDR3 contains 14 residues. CDR3 in amino acids: CATSRTVSSYEQYV. The DNA of the CDR3 is TGTGCCACTTCAAGGACAGTAAGCTCCTACGAGCAGTACGTC.

This sequence joins TRBV20-1 and TRBJ2-7; the D gene is possibly TRBD2 (6 bases). The germline V gene has CDR1 DFQATT and CDR2 SNEGSKA (reference sequence). Trimming removed 0 bases at V and 2 bases at J, with 11 bases between. This CDR3 contains 14 residues. CDR3 nucleotide sequence: TGCAGTGCTAGAGATGGAGGGATAACCTACGAGCAGTACTTC. Encoded protein: CSARDGGITYEQYF.

The chain has TRBV7-6 and TRBJ2-2; 11 bases fit TRBD2. This CDR3 comprises 17 residues. V dropped 2 bases and J dropped 3; count of bases not matched to a gene: 5. The germline V gene has CDR1 SGHVS and CDR2 FNYEAQ. This chain's CDR3 is CASSLSSGLADTGELFF. The DNA for the CDR3 is TGTGCCAGCAGCTTATCCTCGGGACTAGCGGACACCGGGGAGCTGTTTTTT.

This clonotype was recorded many times. The chain uses TRBV7-2 and TRBJ2-3; D remains unclear. Trimming shortened V by 5 bases and J by 0 bases, and 6 bases separated the two germline ends. CDR3 length: 13 amino acids. Looked up from germline, CDR1 is SGHTA and CDR2 is FQGNSA. The CDR3 protein is CASSQYSTDTQYF. The DNA of the CDR3 is TGTGCCAGCAGCCAATACAGCACAGATACGCAGTATTTT. Together with reference TRBV7-2 and TRBJ2-3, the CDR3 gives the full variable domain: GAGVSQSPSNKVTEKGKDVELRCDPISGHTALYWYRQSLGQGLEFLIYFQGNSAPDKSGLPSDRFSAERTGGSVSTLTIQRTQQEDSAVYLCASSQYSTDTQYFGPGTRLTVL.

To note about this clonotype: An end of the junction does not agree with germline; a read error may underlie this. This chain uses TRBV15 with TRBJ1-5, with 10 bases fitting TRBD1. The CDR3 is 16 residues long. Germline CDR1 is LNHNV and CDR2 is YYDKDF (reference sequence). CDR3 sequence reads: CVTSRSWTGGNQPQHF. The CDR3 coding sequence is TGTGTCACCAGCAGGAGTTGGACAGGGGGTAATCAGCCCCAGCATTTT.

Many counts were recorded for this clonotype. This chain uses TRBV5-1 with TRBJ1-1; TRBD1 might be the D (6 bases). The CDR3 consists of 16 residues. The germline V and J ends were trimmed by 4 bases and 0 bases, with 16 bases remaining between them. Germline V gene data show CDR1 as SGHRS and CDR2 as YFSETQ. The CDR3 reads CASSPRDTDLNTEAFF. The CDR3 DNA reads TGCGCCAGCAGCCCCCGGGACACCGACTTGAACACTGAAGCTTTCTTT.

There are a few counts of this clonotype. This chain connects TRBV20-1 to TRBJ1-2; 7 bases align to TRBD1. This CDR3 spans 15 amino acids. CDR1 is DFQATT, CDR2 SNEGSKA, per germline (reference sequence). V dropped 0 bases and J dropped 1; count of bases not matched to a gene: 5. For the CDR3, the DNA is TGCAGTGCTAGAGATCCAGGGACAGATAACTATGGCTACACCTTC. Amino acid sequence: CSARDPGTDNYGYTF.